This T cell receptor beta chain emerged from a study of OX40 agonist ivuxolimab in advanced cancers. Profiling relied on immunoSEQ multiplex PCR, and the TCRdb table lists in-frame clones only, not all of them. The sample consists of under 65,000 clones, 87% of them appearing once. The CDR3 has 15 residues. V trimming: 3 bases; J trimming: 1 base; junction bases outside the gene matches: 3. Germline V lookup: CDR1 KGHSH, CDR2 LQKENI. The sample consisted of CD4+ or CD8+ T cells sorted from blood, taken in a trial of the OX40 agonist ivuxolimab. The chain carries TRBV18 and TRBJ1-5; 7 positions agree with TRBD1. This clonotype was sampled from an adult with an advanced solid tumor such as melanoma, head and neck, liver or kidney cancer. The DNA of the CDR3 is TGTGCCAGCTCACCCATGACAGGGAGCAATCAGCCCCAGCATTTT. This gives the protein CASSPMTGSNQPQHF.